This T cell receptor beta chain was sequenced for a study of T cells in Graves' hyperthyroidism and ophthalmopathy. Findings and limits, study-wide: Researchers found most expanded thyroid clonotypes above 0.001 in blood as well. Before onset, by a median of around six months, the model predicted ophthalmopathy.

TCR beta CDR3 sequences were amplified from RNA transcripts. HTBI primers were used for first-round RT-PCR of the TCR CDR3. TCRdb re-derived calls from the multiplex PCR reads in MiXCR, one entry per CDR3 protein. The table includes about 560,000 distinct CDR3 sequences, 12% to 15% detected once. The CDR3 length is 14 residues. Per the germline V gene, CDR1 is MNHEY and CDR2 is SMNVEV (reference sequence). V lost 4 bases, J lost 0 bases, and 10 bases lay in between. This clonotype was detected a few times. Its antigen is not known. The chain recombines TRBV27 with TRBJ2-7; unclear D gene. Source material: blood. The receptor comes from a woman between 40 and 50 years old with Graves' hyperthyroidism. CDR3 coding DNA: TGTGCCAGCAGTTCCCCCTACAGCTCCTACGAGCAGTACTTC. This translates into CASSSPYSSYEQYF.